These T cell receptor beta chains were read from a single sample in a study of cytomegalovirus exposure and HLA in healthy donors. This table comes from immunoSEQ multiplex PCR, and its TCRdb copy is limited to in-frame clones, with some not included. The sample carries tens of thousands of clones, about 79% recorded once. Material for sequencing was PBMCs. The receptors come from a man aged 35-49 years in good health and CMV-seronegative. The CDR3 runs from the conserved cysteine through the conserved F or W. D genes are given only for firm matches. The size field is filled for only some rows; it gives once, few, many or a size class.

j_call v_call clone_size d_call cdr3_aa cdr3_nt
TRBJ1-2 TRBV28 NA NA CASSLFGGLSGYTF TGTGCCAGCAGTTTATTTGGGGGGTTGAGTGGCTACACCTTC
TRBJ1-2 TRBV6-1 once TRBD1 CASSDTRQGNYGYTF TGTGCCAGCAGTGACACTCGACAGGGGAACTATGGCTACACCTTC
TRBJ2-4 TRBV19 once NA CASRQAGDKNSQYF TGTGCCAGCCGACAGGCGGGGGACAAAAACAGTCAGTACTTC
TRBJ2-7 TRBV19 NA TRBD1 CASSPETGAPYEQYF TGTGCCAGTAGCCCCGAGACAGGGGCCCCCTACGAGCAGTACTTC
TRBJ2-7 TRBV2 NA TRBD1 CAGGQDRYEQYF TGTGCAGGGGGCCAGGATCGGTACGAGCAGTACTTC
TRBJ1-1 TRBV7-2 NA NA CASSLGQLEEAFF TGTGCCAGCAGCTTAGGGCAGTTGGAGGAAGCTTTCTTT
TRBJ1-5 TRBV2 NA TRBD1 CASSFGQGPSQPQHF TGTGCCAGCAGTTTCGGACAGGGCCCGAGTCAGCCCCAGCATTTT
TRBJ2-7 TRBV6-6 NA TRBD1 CASSTDRGSYEQYF TGTGCCAGCAGTACGGACAGGGGCTCCTACGAGCAGTACTTC
TRBJ2-6 TRBV2 few TRBD1 CASSVQGASGANGLTF TGTGCCAGCAGTGTTCAGGGGGCGTCTGGGGCCAACGGCCTGACTTTC
TRBJ2-7 TRBV2 NA NA CASSEWNRESSYEQYF TGTGCCAGCAGTGAATGGAACAGAGAAAGCTCCTACGAGCAGTACTTC
TRBJ2-2 TRBV7-2 NA NA CASSLGLANTGELFF TGTGCCAGCAGCTTAGGTCTAGCGAACACCGGGGAGCTGTTTTTT
TRBJ2-1 TRBV19 NA NA CASSLTGNEQFF TGTGCCAGTAGTTTAACTGGCAATGAGCAGTTCTTC
TRBJ2-5 TRBV28 NA TRBD2 CASSPGGSGRKETQYF TGTGCCAGCAGTCCAGGGGGTAGCGGGAGAAAAGAGACCCAGTACTTC
TRBJ2-1 TRBV19 NA NA CAAGRRADEQFF TGTGCCGCTGGTCGGAGGGCCGATGAGCAGTTCTTC
TRBJ1-1 TRBV29-1 NA NA CSVGKPGQLYYTEAFF TGCAGCGTGGGGAAGCCCGGACAGCTCTATTACACTGAAGCTTTCTTT
TRBJ2-6 TRBV28 NA NA CASSMTGHQSGANVLTF TGTGCCAGCAGCATGACGGGACACCAGTCTGGGGCCAACGTCCTGACTTTC
TRBJ1-2 TRBV6-6 NA NA CASSYAGADGYTF TGTGCCAGCAGTTACGCGGGGGCTGATGGCTACACCTTC
TRBJ1-2 TRBV6-5 NA TRBD1 CASREQGAYYGYTF TGTGCCAGCAGGGAACAGGGGGCTTACTATGGCTACACCTTC
TRBJ2-1 TRBV5-4 NA TRBD2 CASSLGLVSYNEQFF TGTGCCAGCAGCCTGGGACTAGTCTCATACAATGAGCAGTTCTTC
TRBJ1-4 TRBV19 few NA CASSIDSVLRKLFF TGTGCCAGTAGTATAGATTCCGTCCTCCGAAAACTGTTTTTT
TRBJ2-2 TRBV28 NA NA CASSLQLGELFF TGTGCCAGCAGTTTACAGTTGGGGGAGCTGTTTTTT
TRBJ1-5 TRBV4-1 NA TRBD1 CASSPYRGNQPQHF TGCGCCAGCAGCCCTTACAGGGGAAATCAGCCCCAGCATTTT
TRBJ2-7 TRBV18 NA NA CASSYLRGNEQYF TGTGCCAGCTCGTATCTCAGGGGCAACGAGCAGTACTTC
TRBJ1-2 TRBV10-3 NA NA CAISGSGNGYTF TGTGCCATCAGTGGGTCCGGGAACGGCTACACCTTC
TRBJ1-3 TRBV18 once NA CASSPRGSTGNTIYF TGTGCCAGCTCACCGCGCGGGAGCACTGGAAACACCATATATTTT
TRBJ1-3 TRBV28 NA TRBD1 CASSLSLGQSHSGNTIYF TGTGCCAGCAGTTTAAGCTTGGGACAGTCTCACTCTGGAAACACCATATATTTT
TRBJ2-7 TRBV5-1 NA NA CASSLVDREVDEQYF TGCGCCAGCAGCTTGGTCGACAGGGAGGTGGACGAGCAGTACTTC
TRBJ1-5 TRBV6-1 few NA CASSVNRQPQHF TGTGCCAGCAGTGTCAATCGGCAGCCCCAGCATTTT
TRBJ1-1 TRBV21-1 NA NA CASSGEAYRGRNTEAFF TGTGCCAGCAGCGGGGAAGCCTACAGGGGTCGGAACACTGAAGCTTTCTTT
TRBJ2-7 TRBV18 NA NA CASSPLLGGDEQYF TGTGCCAGCTCACCACTCTTAGGCGGCGACGAGCAGTACTTC
TRBJ2-4 TRBV5-1 NA NA CASSLGHTQANIQYF TGCGCCAGCAGCTTGGGCCATACTCAGGCCAACATTCAGTACTTC
TRBJ2-1 TRBV4-1 NA TRBD2 CASSQLDLAGGVNEQFF TGCGCCAGCAGCCAACTCGATCTCGCGGGAGGGGTAAATGAGCAGTTCTTC
TRBJ2-1 TRBV19 NA NA CASSRAGILNNEQFF TGTGCCAGTAGTAGGGCCGGGATTCTTAACAATGAGCAGTTCTTC
TRBJ2-7 TRBV28 NA TRBD2 CASSSPGGATYEQYF TGTGCCAGCAGTTCCCCCGGGGGGGCTACCTACGAGCAGTACTTC
TRBJ2-7 TRBV19 NA NA CASSIAGAFSYEQYF TGTGCCAGTAGTATCGCAGGCGCCTTCTCCTACGAGCAGTACTTC
TRBJ2-7 TRBV7-7 NA NA CASSLDGIEQYF TGTGCTAGCAGCTTAGACGGTATCGAGCAGTACTTC
TRBJ2-7 TRBV11-3 NA TRBD1 CASSKGQEYEQYF TGTGCCAGCAGCAAGGGACAGGAATACGAGCAGTACTTC
TRBJ1-4 TRBV5-6 NA NA CASSLETGPDEKLFF TGTGCCAGCAGCTTGGAGACAGGCCCCGACGAAAAACTGTTTTTT
TRBJ2-7 TRBV9 NA NA CASSAYGGVPYEQYF TGTGCCAGCAGCGCGTATGGAGGAGTCCCCTACGAGCAGTACTTC
TRBJ2-4 TRBV28 NA NA CASSLSSAGGNSQYF TGTGCCAGCAGTTTGAGCTCGGCGGGCGGGAACAGTCAGTACTTC
TRBJ1-5 TRBV19 NA NA CASSIGTVPNQPQHF TGTGCCAGTAGTATAGGGACAGTCCCCAATCAGCCCCAGCATTTT
TRBJ2-2 TRBV14 NA NA CASSLMIPSASNTGELFF TGTGCCAGCAGCCTAATGATACCGAGCGCCTCGAACACCGGGGAGCTGTTTTTT
TRBJ1-5 TRBV2 NA NA CASGRLEGNQPQHF TGTGCCAGCGGACGACTGGAGGGCAATCAGCCCCAGCATTTT